One sample yielded the 26 T cell receptor beta chains listed below, sequenced in a study of human T cells and chemical hapten exposure. As for time point: patch test 1, 2 weeks after DPC sensitization. Treatment here: therapeutic diphenylcyclopropenone sensitization with weekly scalp DPC. TCRdb fed the RACE reads into MiXCR, producing one record per CDR3 protein. This sample has about 120,000 distinct CDR3 sequences; roughly an eighth occur once, and the top ten carry 0.92%. The starting material was whole blood, obtained in connection with sensitization to the hapten diphenylcyclopropenone (DPC). These receptors all come from a young man with alopecia areata. Some clones in this sample may be carry-over from other donors' samples.

This clonotype has only a few counts. This sequence joins TRBV29-1 and TRBJ2-5, with D unresolved. The CDR3 extends over 14 amino acids. The germline gives CDR1 SQVTM, CDR2 ANQGSEA. V was clipped by 3 bases and J by 5 bases, with 16 bases between them. CDR3 in DNA: TGCAGCGTTGATTTCGCTCCCAGCGAGGAGACCCAGTACTTC. It encodes CSVDFAPSEETQYF.

This clonotype was observed a few times. The rearrangement links TRBV29-1 to TRBJ2-1, with D possibly TRBD2 on 6 matching bases. The CDR3 contains 12 residues. Trimming removed 4 bases from V and 6 bases from J, with 10 bases in between. Germline V gives CDR1 SQVTM, CDR2 ANQGSEA. As DNA, the CDR3 is TGCAGCGTTGCTGGGGGAGGCAATGAGCAGTTCTTC. Protein: CSVAGGGNEQFF.

Ten or more counts support this clonotype. The chain is built from TRBV19 and TRBJ1-5; D might be TRBD1 (5 bases). Germline V gene data show CDR1 as LNHDA and CDR2 as SQIVND (reference sequence). The V and J ends lost 6 bases and 11 bases respectively, with 14 bases between them. The length of the CDR3 is 12 residues. The CDR3 protein is CASSTGGIAQHF. CDR3 sequence (DNA): TGTGCCAGTAGCACCGGGGGTATAGCCCAGCATTTT.

This clonotype appeared a few times. The V gene is TRBV7-2, the J gene TRBJ2-7; perhaps TRBD1 as D (6 bases). CDR3 length: 14 residues. The V gene lost 4 bases and the J gene lost 0 bases, with 10 bases spanning the gap. From germline, CDR1 is SGHTA and CDR2 FQGNSA. CDR3 residues: CASSSDRTSYEQYF. CDR3 DNA: TGTGCCAGCAGCTCAGACAGGACCTCCTACGAGCAGTACTTC. The full variable domain, completed using reference TRBV7-2 and TRBJ2-7, is GAGVSQSPSNKVTEKGKDVELRCDPISGHTALYWYRQSLGQGLEFLIYFQGNSAPDKSGLPSDRFSAERTGGSVSTLTIQRTQQEDSAVYLCASSSDRTSYEQYFGPGTRLTVT.

The genes are TRBV9 and TRBJ1-5; 7 bases are shared with TRBD1. Germline V gives CDR1 SGDLS, CDR2 YYNGEE. This CDR3 has 14 amino acids. The V and J ends lost 0 bases and 5 bases, in that order; junction bases with no gene match: 2. The CDR3 DNA reads as TGTGCCAGCAGCGTAGGACAGGGCTATCAGCCCCAGCATTTT. This sequence encodes CASSVGQGYQPQHF.

This clonotype has a count of ten or more. V gene TRBV4-3 combines with J gene TRBJ2-3, with 7 bases lining up with TRBD2. The CDR3 loop spans 16 amino acids. Germline trimming cut 3 bases from V and 4 bases from J; bases unmatched to any gene: 10. Germline CDR1 and CDR2: LGHNA and YSLEER. CDR3 sequence: CASSHGVIAGADTQYF. Written as DNA, the CDR3 is TGCGCCAGCAGCCACGGGGTGATAGCGGGCGCAGATACGCAGTATTTT.

This rearrangement joins TRBV7-9 to TRBJ2-7, with 7 positions matching TRBD2. CDR1 is SEHNR, CDR2 FQNEAQ, per germline (reference sequence). J was trimmed by 7 bases and V by 4 bases; bases with no gene match: 13. This CDR3 has 15 amino acids. CDR3 region: CASSSEARTRGEQYF. CDR3 nucleotides: TGTGCCAGCAGCTCCGAGGCGCGCACGCGGGGGGAGCAGTACTTC.

The chain's CDR3 is CSVAGTENSPLHF. The CDR3 DNA sequence: TGCAGCGTGGCCGGGACAGAAAATTCACCCCTCCACTTT. V and J are TRBV29-1 and TRBJ1-6; 7 bases map to TRBD1. Trimming removed 6 bases from V and 7 bases from J; junction bases left unmatched: 6. The CDR3 is 13 amino acids. Germline values: CDR1 SQVTM, CDR2 ANQGSEA.

This clonotype has a handful of counts. This chain uses TRBV4-1 with TRBJ2-1; D is undetermined. This CDR3 region has 14 residues. The V end was cut by 2 bases, the J end by 1 base, with 6 bases between. Germline V gene sequence: CDR1 MGHRA, CDR2 YSYEKL. The CDR3 protein is CASSQSGSYNEQFF. As DNA, the CDR3 is TGCGCCAGCAGCCAATCTGGGTCCTACAATGAGCAGTTCTTC.

The sample holds many counts of this clonotype. The chain has TRBV20-1 and TRBJ2-5, with 10 bases lining up with TRBD2. This CDR3 is built from 16 residues. Germline loops: CDR1 DFQATT, CDR2 SNEGSKA (reference sequence). Germline trimming cut 0 bases from V and 5 bases from J; bases unmatched to any gene: 9. CDR3 in DNA: TGCAGTGCTAGAGAACTAGCGGGACCCTCCCGGGAGACCCAGTACTTC. Encoded protein: CSARELAGPSRETQYF.

There are a few counts of this clonotype. This chain uses TRBV20-1 with TRBJ1-3; D is unclear. V was pared by 0 bases and J by 0 bases, with 9 bases between. The CDR3 consists of 15 residues. CDR1 DFQATT and CDR2 SNEGSKA come from the germline V gene (reference sequence). CDR3 DNA: TGCAGTGCTAGAGAGGCAGGCGACTCTGGAAACACCATATATTTT. This sequence encodes CSAREAGDSGNTIYF.

The chain carries TRBV7-9 and TRBJ1-4; TRBD1 is a possible D gene (5 bases). This CDR3 spans 15 amino acids. Germline V gene data show CDR1 as SEHNR and CDR2 as FQNEAQ (reference sequence). V shed 1 base and J shed 3 bases, with 9 bases lying between them. For the CDR3, the DNA is TGTGCCAGCAGCTTAGTGGGGGACCCTAATGAAAAACTGTTTTTT. This sequence encodes CASSLVGDPNEKLFF.

The chain joins TRBV7-3 to TRBJ1-1, with D unclear. The CDR3 covers 13 residues. V was pared by 5 bases and J by 2 bases, with 9 bases between. Germline CDR1 and CDR2: SGHTA and FQGTGA. CDR3: CASSPGSNTEAFF. The CDR3 region has the DNA TGTGCCAGCAGCCCCGGATCCAACACTGAAGCTTTCTTT.

This clonotype came up many times. The CDR3 is CSARDTTNYGYTF. CDR3 sequence (DNA): TGCAGTGCTAGAGATACGACTAACTATGGCTACACCTTC. This chain connects TRBV20-1 to TRBJ1-2; D unresolved. The V end was cut by 0 bases, the J end by 0 bases, with 5 bases between. This CDR3 region has 13 residues. Per germline, CDR1 DFQATT and CDR2 SNEGSKA (reference sequence).

This clonotype was picked up a small number of times. This chain links TRBV4-3 with TRBJ1-1; no firm D call. Germline loops: CDR1 LGHNA, CDR2 YSLEER. This CDR3 contains 13 residues. V was clipped by 3 bases and J by 1 base, with 6 bases between them. CDR3 in DNA: TGCGCCAGCAGCCAGGTGACGAACACTGAAGCTTTCTTT. It yields the protein CASSQVTNTEAFF.

This chain links TRBV7-9 with TRBJ1-1, with 10 bases aligning to TRBD1. Germline CDR1 is SEHNR and CDR2 is FQNEAQ (reference sequence). The CDR3 loop spans 17 amino acids. J gave up 2 bases and V 5 bases, and 11 bases lay outside the gene matches. CDR3 sequence reads: CASSTRTGGKQNTEAFF. CDR3 in DNA: TGTGCCAGCAGCACACGGACAGGGGGGAAGCAAAACACTGAAGCTTTCTTT.

This clonotype was seen just once. J is TRBJ1-5 and V is TRBV20-1; the match to TRBD1 covers 7 bases. Germline CDR1 and CDR2: DFQATT and SNEGSKA (reference sequence). V dropped 3 bases and J dropped 6; count of bases not matched to a gene: 11. The CDR3 covers 15 residues. CDR3 nucleotide sequence: TGCAGTGCTAGCAACTCAGGGGGAAGGAGTCAGCCCCAGCATTTT. Encoded protein: CSASNSGGRSQPQHF.

Concerning this clonotype itself: The CDR3 carries no conserved terminal phenylalanine or tryptophan, so it likely arises from a read error. The V call is TRBV7-2, the J call TRBJ2-4; D gene uncertain. Trimming removed 1 base at V and 6 bases at J, with 1 base between. The CDR3 length is 11 residues. Germline V gene lookup returns CDR1 SGHTA and CDR2 FQGNSA. The CDR3 region is CASSLGNIQYS. The CDR3 region has the DNA TGTGCCAGCAGCTTAGGAAACATTCAGTACTCC.

This clonotype was counted ten times or more. The V gene is TRBV5-1, the J gene TRBJ1-5, with D maybe TRBD1 (5 bases). Deletions cut 0 bases from V and 6 bases from J, with 10 bases between. CDR3 length equals 14 residues. The germline gives CDR1 SGHRS, CDR2 YFSETQ. This CDR3 reads CASSLEGAGQPQHF. The CDR3 bases are TGCGCCAGCAGCTTGGAAGGGGCGGGTCAGCCCCAGCATTTT.

This chain uses TRBV12-3 or TRBV12-4 with TRBJ1-4; D is undetermined. The CDR3 runs to 14 residues. Deletions cut 5 bases from V and 8 bases from J, with 15 bases between. The CDR3 sequence is CASSPTSIFEKLFF. Here the CDR3 DNA reads TGTGCCAGCAGTCCAACCTCAATTTTCGAAAAACTGTTTTTT.

This clonotype was seen more than once but under ten times. The chain joins TRBV10-3 to TRBJ2-3, with D possibly matching TRBD1 (6 bases). Germline V gene lookup returns CDR1 ENHRY and CDR2 SYGVKD. V was shortened by 4 bases and J by 4 bases, with 12 bases between the two germline ends. The CDR3 has 14 residues. CDR3 nucleotide sequence: TGTGCCATCAGTGTAGGGGGAGAGTCAGATACGCAGTATTTT. Encoded protein: CAISVGGESDTQYF.

The J gene is TRBJ2-7, the V gene TRBV20-1, with D perhaps matching TRBD2 (7 bases). The CDR3 loop spans 13 amino acids. Germline CDR1 is DFQATT and CDR2 is SNEGSKA (reference sequence). CDR3 in DNA: TGCAGCCCCCGGGGGGCGACGGCCTACGAGCAGTACTTC. Protein: CSPRGATAYEQYF.

This clonotype has only a few counts. This chain uses TRBV4-3 with TRBJ2-2, with 11 nucleotides matching TRBD2. CDR1 and CDR2 from the germline V gene are LGHNA and YSLEER. This CDR3 region has 16 residues. With V trimmed by 0 bases and J by 5 bases, 2 bases remained unmatched. CDR3 DNA: TGCGCCAGCAGCCAAGAACTAGCGGGGGAGACCGGGGAGCTGTTTTTT. Its protein is CASSQELAGETGELFF.

The gene calls are TRBV7-9 and TRBJ2-1; no reliable D call. Trimming took off 4 bases at V and 0 bases at J, with 16 bases between the two ends. Per the germline V gene, CDR1 is SEHNR and CDR2 is FQNEAQ (reference sequence). The length of the CDR3 is 17 residues. The CDR3 nucleotides are TGTGCCAGCAGCTGGGATCCGCAGGCGAGCTCCTACAATGAGCAGTTCTTC. This translates into CASSWDPQASSYNEQFF.

V is TRBV10-3 and J is TRBJ2-7, with 7 nucleotides matching TRBD1. The CDR3 length is 13 residues. The V and J ends lost 7 bases and 5 bases, in that order; junction bases with no gene match: 8. Germline-derived CDR1 and CDR2 are ENHRY and SYGVKD. The CDR3 sequence: CAIKTGEADEQYF. As DNA, the CDR3 is TGTGCCATCAAAACAGGGGAAGCCGACGAGCAGTACTTC.

This sequence joins TRBV2 and TRBJ2-7; D ambiguous. From germline, CDR1 is SNHLY and CDR2 FYNNEI. The CDR3 runs 12 residues. The V end was cut by 10 bases, the J end by 2 bases, with 12 bases between. In DNA form, the CDR3 reads TGTGCCACCTCGATAGGGCCCTACGAGCAGTACTTC. It translates to CATSIGPYEQYF. Complete variable domain (other parts from reference TRBV2 and TRBJ2-7): EPEVTQTPSHQVTQMGQEVILRCVPISNHLYFYWYRQILGQKVEFLVSFYNNEISEKSEIFDDQFSVERPDGSNFTLKIRSTKLEDSAMYFCATSIGPYEQYFGPGTRLTVT.